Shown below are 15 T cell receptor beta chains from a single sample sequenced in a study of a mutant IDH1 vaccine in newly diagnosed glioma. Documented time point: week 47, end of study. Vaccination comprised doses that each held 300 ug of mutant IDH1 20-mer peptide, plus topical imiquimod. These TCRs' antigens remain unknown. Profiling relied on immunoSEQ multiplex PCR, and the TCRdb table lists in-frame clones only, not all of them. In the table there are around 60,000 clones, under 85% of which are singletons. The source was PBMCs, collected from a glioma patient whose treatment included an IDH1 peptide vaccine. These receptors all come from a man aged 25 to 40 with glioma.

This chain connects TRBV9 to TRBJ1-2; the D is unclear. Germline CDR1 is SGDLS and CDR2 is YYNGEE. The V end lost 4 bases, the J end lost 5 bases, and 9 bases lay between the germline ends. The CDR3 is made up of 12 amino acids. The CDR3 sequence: CASSSLSYGYTF. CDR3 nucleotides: TGTGCCAGCAGCTCTCTTTCTTATGGCTACACCTTC.

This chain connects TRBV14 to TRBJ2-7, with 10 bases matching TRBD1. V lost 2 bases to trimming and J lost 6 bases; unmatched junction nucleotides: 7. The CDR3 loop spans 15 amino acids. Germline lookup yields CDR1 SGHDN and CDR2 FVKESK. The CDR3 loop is CASSQIAGTGVEQYF. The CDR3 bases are TGTGCCAGCAGCCAAATAGCCGGGACAGGGGTCGAGCAGTACTTC.

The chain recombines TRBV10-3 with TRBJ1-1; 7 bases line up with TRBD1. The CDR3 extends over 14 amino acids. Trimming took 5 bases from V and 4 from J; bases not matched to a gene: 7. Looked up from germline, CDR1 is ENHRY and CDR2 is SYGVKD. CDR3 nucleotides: TGTGCCATCAGTCGACAGGGCGTGGGCACTGAAGCTTTCTTT. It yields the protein CAISRQGVGTEAFF.

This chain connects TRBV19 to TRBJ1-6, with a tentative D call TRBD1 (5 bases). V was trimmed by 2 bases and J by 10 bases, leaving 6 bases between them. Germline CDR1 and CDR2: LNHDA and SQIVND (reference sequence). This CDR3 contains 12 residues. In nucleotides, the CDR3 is TGTGCCAGTAGTATACAGGGATCACCCCTCCACTTT. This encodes CASSIQGSPLHF.

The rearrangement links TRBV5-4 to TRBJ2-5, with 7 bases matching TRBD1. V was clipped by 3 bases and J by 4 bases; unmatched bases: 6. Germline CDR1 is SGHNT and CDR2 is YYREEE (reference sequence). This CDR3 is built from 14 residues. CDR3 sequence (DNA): TGTGCCAGCAGCTGGGGGACAGTTCGAGAGACCCAGTACTTC. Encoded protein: CASSWGTVRETQYF.

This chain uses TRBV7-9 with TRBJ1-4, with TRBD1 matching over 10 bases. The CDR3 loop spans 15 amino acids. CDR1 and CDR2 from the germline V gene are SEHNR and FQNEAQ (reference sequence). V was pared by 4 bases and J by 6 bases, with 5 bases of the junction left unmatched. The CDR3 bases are TGTGCCAGCAGCTCGACGACAGGGGGCGATGAAAAACTGTTTTTT. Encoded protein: CASSSTTGGDEKLFF.

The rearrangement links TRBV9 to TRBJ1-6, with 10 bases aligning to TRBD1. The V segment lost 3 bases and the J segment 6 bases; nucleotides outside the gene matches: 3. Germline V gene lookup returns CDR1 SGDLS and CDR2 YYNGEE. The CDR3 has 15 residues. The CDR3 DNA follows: TGTGCCAGCAGCGCCGGACAGGGGGTTAATTCACCCCTCCACTTT. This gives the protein CASSAGQGVNSPLHF.

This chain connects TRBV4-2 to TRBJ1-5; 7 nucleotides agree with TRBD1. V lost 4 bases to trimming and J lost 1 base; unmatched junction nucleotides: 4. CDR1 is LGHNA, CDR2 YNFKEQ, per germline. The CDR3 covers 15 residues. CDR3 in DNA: TGTGCCAGCAGCCGGGGGACAGCCAGCAATCAGCCCCAGCATTTT. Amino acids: CASSRGTASNQPQHF.

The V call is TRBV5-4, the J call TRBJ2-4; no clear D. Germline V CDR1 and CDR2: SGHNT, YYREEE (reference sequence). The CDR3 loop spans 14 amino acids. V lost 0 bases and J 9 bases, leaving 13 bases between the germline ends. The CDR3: CASSLDLNGRIQYF. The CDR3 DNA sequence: TGTGCCAGCAGCTTGGATTTAAACGGGCGCATTCAGTACTTC.

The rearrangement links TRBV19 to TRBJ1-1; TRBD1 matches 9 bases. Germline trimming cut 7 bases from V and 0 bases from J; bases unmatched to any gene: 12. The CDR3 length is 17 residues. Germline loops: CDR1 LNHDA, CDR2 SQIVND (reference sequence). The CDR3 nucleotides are TGTGCCAGTACCAACAATCCCGGGACAGGGATGAACACTGAAGCTTTCTTT. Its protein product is CASTNNPGTGMNTEAFF.

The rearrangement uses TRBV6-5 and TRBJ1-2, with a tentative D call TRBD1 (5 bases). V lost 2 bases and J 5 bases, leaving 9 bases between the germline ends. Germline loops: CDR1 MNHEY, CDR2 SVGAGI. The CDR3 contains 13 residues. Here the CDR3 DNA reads TGTGCCAGCAGTTACCCAGGGCAATATGGCTACACCTTC. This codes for CASSYPGQYGYTF.

CDR3 residues: CASSPPGQAIRDTIYF. In DNA form, the CDR3 reads TGTGCCAGCTCACCACCGGGACAGGCCATAAGAGACACCATATATTTT. J is TRBJ1-3 and V is TRBV18; 8 nucleotides match TRBD1. J was trimmed by 8 bases and V by 0 bases; bases with no gene match: 9. Germline V gene data show CDR1 as KGHSH and CDR2 as LQKENI. The CDR3 spans 16 residues.

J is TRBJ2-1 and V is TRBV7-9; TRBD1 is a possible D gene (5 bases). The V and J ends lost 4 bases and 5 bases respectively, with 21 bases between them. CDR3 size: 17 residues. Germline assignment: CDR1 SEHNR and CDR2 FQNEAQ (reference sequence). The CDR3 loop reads CASSSRKTRERHNEQFF. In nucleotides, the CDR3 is TGTGCCAGCAGCTCTAGAAAGACCAGGGAAAGACACAATGAGCAGTTCTTC.

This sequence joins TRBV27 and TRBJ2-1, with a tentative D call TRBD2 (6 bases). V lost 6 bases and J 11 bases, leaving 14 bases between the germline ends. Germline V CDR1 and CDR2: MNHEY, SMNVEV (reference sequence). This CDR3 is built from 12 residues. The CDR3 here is CASRDPGTQQFF. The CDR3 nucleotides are TGTGCCAGCAGGGACCCCGGGACTCAGCAGTTCTTC.

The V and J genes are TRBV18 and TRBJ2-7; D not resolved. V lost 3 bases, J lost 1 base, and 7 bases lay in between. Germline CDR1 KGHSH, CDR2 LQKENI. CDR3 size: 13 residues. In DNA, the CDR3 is TGTGCCAGCTCACCCCGCGGTTCCTACGAGCAGTACTTC. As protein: CASSPRGSYEQYF.